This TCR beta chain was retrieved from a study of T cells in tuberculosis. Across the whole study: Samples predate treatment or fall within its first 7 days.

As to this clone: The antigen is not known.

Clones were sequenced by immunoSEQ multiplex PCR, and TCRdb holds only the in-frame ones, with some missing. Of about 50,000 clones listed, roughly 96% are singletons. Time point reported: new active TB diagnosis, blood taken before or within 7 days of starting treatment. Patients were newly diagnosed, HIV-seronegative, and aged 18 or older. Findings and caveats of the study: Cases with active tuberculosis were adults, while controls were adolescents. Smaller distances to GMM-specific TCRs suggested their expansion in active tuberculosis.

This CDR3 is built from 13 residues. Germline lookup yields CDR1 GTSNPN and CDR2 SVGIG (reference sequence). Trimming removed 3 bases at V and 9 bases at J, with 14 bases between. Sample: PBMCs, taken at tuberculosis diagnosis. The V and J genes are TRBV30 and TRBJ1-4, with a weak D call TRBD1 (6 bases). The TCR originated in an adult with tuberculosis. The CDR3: CAWRGEGGKKLFF. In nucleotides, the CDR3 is TGTGCCTGGAGAGGGGAGGGGGGGAAAAAACTGTTTTTT.